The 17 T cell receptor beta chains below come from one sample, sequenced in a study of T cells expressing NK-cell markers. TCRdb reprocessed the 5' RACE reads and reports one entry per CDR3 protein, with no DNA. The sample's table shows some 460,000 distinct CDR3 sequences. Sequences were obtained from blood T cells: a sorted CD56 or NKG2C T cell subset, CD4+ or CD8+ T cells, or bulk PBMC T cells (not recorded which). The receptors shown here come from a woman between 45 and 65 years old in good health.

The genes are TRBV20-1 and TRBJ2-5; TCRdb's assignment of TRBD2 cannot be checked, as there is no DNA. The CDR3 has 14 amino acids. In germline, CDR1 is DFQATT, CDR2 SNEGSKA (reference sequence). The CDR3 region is CSARDAQNAGTQYF.

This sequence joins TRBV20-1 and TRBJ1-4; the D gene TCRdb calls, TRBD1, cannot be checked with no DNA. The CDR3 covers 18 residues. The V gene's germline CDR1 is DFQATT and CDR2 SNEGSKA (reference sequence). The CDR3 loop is CSARDGPGGLTTNEKLFF.

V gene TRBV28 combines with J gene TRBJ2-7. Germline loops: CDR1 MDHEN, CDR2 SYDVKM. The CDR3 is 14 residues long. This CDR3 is CASSLGRIPYEQYF.

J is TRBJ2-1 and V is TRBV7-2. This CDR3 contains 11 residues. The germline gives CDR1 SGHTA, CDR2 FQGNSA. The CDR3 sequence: CASSAHNEQFF.

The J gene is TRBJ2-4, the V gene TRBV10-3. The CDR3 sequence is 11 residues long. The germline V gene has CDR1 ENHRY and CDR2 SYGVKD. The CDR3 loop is CAISESTIQYF.

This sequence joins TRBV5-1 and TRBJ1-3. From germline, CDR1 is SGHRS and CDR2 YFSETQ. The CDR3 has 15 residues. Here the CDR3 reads CASSPSVSSGNTIYF.

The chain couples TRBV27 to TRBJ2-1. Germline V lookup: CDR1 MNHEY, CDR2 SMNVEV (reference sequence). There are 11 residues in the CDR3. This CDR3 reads CASRQNNEQFF.

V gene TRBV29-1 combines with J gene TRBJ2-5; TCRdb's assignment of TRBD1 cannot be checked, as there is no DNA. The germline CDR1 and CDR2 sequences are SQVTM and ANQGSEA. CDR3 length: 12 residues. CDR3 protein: CSVMDRVGTQYF.

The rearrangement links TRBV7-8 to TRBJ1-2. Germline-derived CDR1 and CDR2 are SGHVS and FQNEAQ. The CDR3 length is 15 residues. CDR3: CASSEGGSTLYGYTF. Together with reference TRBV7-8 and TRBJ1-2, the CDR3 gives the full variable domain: GAGVSQSPRYKVAKRGQDVALRCDPISGHVSLFWYQQALGQGPEFLTYFQNEAQLDKSGLPSDRFFAERPEGSVSTLKIQRTQQEDSAVYLCASSEGGSTLYGYTFGSGTRLTVV.

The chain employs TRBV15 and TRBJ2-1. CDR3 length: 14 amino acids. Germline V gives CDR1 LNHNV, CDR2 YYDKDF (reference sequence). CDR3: CATSRAGAYNEQFF.

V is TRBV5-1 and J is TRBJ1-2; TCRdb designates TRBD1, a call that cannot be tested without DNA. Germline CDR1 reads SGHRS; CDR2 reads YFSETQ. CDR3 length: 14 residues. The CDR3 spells CASSLEGQGYGYTF.

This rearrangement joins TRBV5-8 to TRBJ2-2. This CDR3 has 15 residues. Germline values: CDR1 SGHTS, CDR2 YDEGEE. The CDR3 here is CASSLRFSNTGELFF. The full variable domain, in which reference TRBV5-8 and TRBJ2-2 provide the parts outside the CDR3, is EAGVTQSPTHLIKTRGQQATLRCSPISGHTSVYWYQQALGLGLQFLLWYDEGEERNRGNFPPRFSGRQFPNYSSELNVNALELEDSALYLCASSLRFSNTGELFFGEGSRLTVL.

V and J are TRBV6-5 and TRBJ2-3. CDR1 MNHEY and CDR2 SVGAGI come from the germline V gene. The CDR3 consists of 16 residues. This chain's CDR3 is CASSYGGTARADTQYF.

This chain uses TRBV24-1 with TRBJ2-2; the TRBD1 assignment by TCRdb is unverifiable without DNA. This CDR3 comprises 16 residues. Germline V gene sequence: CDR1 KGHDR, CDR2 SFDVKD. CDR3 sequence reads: CATSDGQGANTGELFF.

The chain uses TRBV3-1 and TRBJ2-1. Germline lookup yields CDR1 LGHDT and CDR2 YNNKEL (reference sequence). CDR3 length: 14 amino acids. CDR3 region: CASSQDPKSDEQFF.

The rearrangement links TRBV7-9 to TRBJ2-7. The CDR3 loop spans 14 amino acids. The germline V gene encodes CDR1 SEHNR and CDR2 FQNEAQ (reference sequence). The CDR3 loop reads CASSRLEELHEQYF.

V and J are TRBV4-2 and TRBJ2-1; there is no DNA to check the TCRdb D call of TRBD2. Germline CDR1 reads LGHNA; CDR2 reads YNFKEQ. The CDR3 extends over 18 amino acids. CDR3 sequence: CASSQDWPGLAGGNEQFF.